The next 10 T cell receptor beta chains were all read from a single sample in a study of blood T cell repertoires in COVID-19. Profiling relied on immunoSEQ multiplex PCR, and the TCRdb table lists in-frame clones only, not all of them. Of around 340,000 clones in the sample, around 82% were seen once. Sample: peripheral blood. The receptors were gathered from a man aged 25-45 years with active or convalescent COVID-19.

The V and J genes are TRBV9 and TRBJ1-1, with D possibly matching TRBD1 (6 bases). The CDR3 consists of 13 residues. The germline V gene has CDR1 SGDLS and CDR2 YYNGEE. V lost 4 bases and J lost 1, with 8 bases in between. The CDR3 DNA reads TGTGCCAGCAGCCCGGGACAGAACACTGAAGCTTTCTTT. As protein: CASSPGQNTEAFF. Drawing the rest from reference TRBV9 and TRBJ1-1, the complete variable domain is DSGVTQTPKHLITATGQRVTLRCSPRSGDLSVYWYQQSLDQGLQFLIQYYNGEERAKGNILERFSAQQFPDLHSELNLSSLELGDSALYFCASSPGQNTEAFFGQGTRLTVV.

The rearrangement links TRBV30 to TRBJ1-2, with D tentatively TRBD1 (5 bases). The V and J ends lost 2 bases and 0 bases respectively, with 10 bases between them. From germline, CDR1 is GTSNPN and CDR2 SVGIG (reference sequence). This CDR3 contains 14 residues. CDR3 sequence: CAWSPGLPNYGYTF. CDR3 sequence (DNA): TGTGCCTGGAGTCCGGGACTGCCTAACTATGGCTACACCTTC.

The sample holds one count of this clone. The chain links TRBV24-1 to TRBJ1-3; D remains unclear. The V end was cut by 2 bases, the J end by 1 base, with 8 bases between. CDR1 and CDR2 from the germline V gene are KGHDR and SFDVKD. The CDR3 has 15 residues. The CDR3 spells CATSDSWESGNTIYF. CDR3 DNA sequence: TGTGCCACCAGTGATTCTTGGGAGTCTGGAAACACCATATATTTT.

In DNA form, the CDR3 reads TGTGCCAGAAGACTGTCGCCGAACACTGAAGCTTTCTTT. Protein product: CARRLSPNTEAFF. The chain combines TRBV6-4 with TRBJ1-1; D unresolved. The germline V and J ends were trimmed by 9 bases and 1 base, with 12 bases remaining between them. The length of the CDR3 is 13 residues. CDR1 and CDR2 from the germline V gene are MRHNA and SNTAGT.

This rearrangement joins TRBV9 to TRBJ2-3, with TRBD2 matching over 7 bases. Trimming cost V 4 bases and J 2 bases; bases outside gene matches: 7. Germline values: CDR1 SGDLS, CDR2 YYNGEE. This CDR3 contains 15 residues. The CDR3 protein is CASSSSGTPTDTQYF. In nucleotides, the CDR3 is TGTGCCAGCAGCTCCAGCGGGACTCCCACAGATACGCAGTATTTT.

This clone was found once. The chain joins TRBV7-3 to TRBJ2-3; 13 bases agree with TRBD2. Looked up from germline, CDR1 is SGHTA and CDR2 is FQGTGA. V lost 4 bases, J lost 8 bases, and 6 bases stayed unmatched. This CDR3 contains 15 residues. The CDR3 here is CASSSGLAGSSTQYF. The DNA for the CDR3 is TGTGCCAGCAGCTCGGGACTAGCGGGGTCGAGTACGCAGTATTTT.

The CDR3: CASSPHMGGIGETQYF. For the CDR3, the DNA is TGTGCCAGCAGCCCCCACATGGGGGGTATCGGCGAGACCCAGTACTTC. The chain joins TRBV7-6 to TRBJ2-5, with a weak D call TRBD2 (6 bases). The length of the CDR3 is 16 residues. Germline V gene sequence: CDR1 SGHVS, CDR2 FNYEAQ. The V end lost 5 bases, the J end lost 5 bases, and 21 bases lay between the germline ends.

This chain connects TRBV29-1 to TRBJ1-2; 8 bases match TRBD1. The CDR3 consists of 14 residues. Trimming took 6 bases from V and 5 from J; bases not matched to a gene: 11. From germline, CDR1 is SQVTM and CDR2 ANQGSEA. The CDR3 DNA reads TGCAGCGTCGCCGACAGGGGAGTAGGTTATGGCTACACCTTC. It encodes CSVADRGVGYGYTF.

This rearrangement joins TRBV11-2 to TRBJ2-1; D is unresolved. The germline CDR1 and CDR2 sequences are SGHAT and FQNNGV. The CDR3 has 14 amino acids. The V gene lost 5 bases and the J gene lost 1 base, with 9 bases spanning the gap. CDR3 region: CASSQSSSYNEQFF. The CDR3 coding sequence is TGTGCCAGCAGCCAATCTAGTTCCTACAATGAGCAGTTCTTC.

CDR3 sequence (DNA): TGTGCCAGCAGCCTCTACTCCTACGAGCAGTACTTC. This translates into CASSLYSYEQYF. The chain links TRBV7-2 to TRBJ2-7, with D unresolved. The CDR3 extends over 12 amino acids. Looked up from germline, CDR1 is SGHTA and CDR2 is FQGNSA. Trimming cost V 5 bases and J 0 bases, with 5 bases left between them.